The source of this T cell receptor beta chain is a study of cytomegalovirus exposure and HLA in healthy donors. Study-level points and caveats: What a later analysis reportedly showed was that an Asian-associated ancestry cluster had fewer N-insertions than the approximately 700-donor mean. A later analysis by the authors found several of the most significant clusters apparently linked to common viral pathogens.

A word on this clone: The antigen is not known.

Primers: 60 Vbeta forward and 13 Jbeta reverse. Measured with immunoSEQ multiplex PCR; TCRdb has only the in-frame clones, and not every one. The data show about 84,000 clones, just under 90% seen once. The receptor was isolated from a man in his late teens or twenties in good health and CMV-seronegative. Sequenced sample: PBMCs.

CDR3 protein: CASRSNAGYEQYF. CDR3 in DNA: TGTGCCAGCAGATCGAACGCCGGTTACGAGCAGTACTTC. V and J are TRBV6-1 and TRBJ2-7, with D unclear. Trimming stripped 6 bases from V and 4 bases from J, with 13 bases between. CDR3 length: 13 amino acids. CDR1 and CDR2 (germline): MNHNS, SASEGT.